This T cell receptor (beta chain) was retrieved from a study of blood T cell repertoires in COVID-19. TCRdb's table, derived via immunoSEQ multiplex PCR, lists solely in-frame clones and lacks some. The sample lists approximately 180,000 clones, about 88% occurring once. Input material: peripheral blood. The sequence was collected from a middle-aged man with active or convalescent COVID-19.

This CDR3 reads CASTLNSEKLFF. The CDR3 DNA reads TGTGCCAGCACCCTAAACTCGGAAAAACTGTTTTTT. The chain combines TRBV21-1 with TRBJ1-4. TRBV21-1 is given as a pseudogene. This CDR3 spans 12 amino acids.